This T cell receptor beta chain originates from a study of PD-1 blockade in classical Hodgkin lymphoma. TCRdb keeps only in-frame clones here, not all; method: immunoSEQ multiplex PCR. This table holds thousands of clones, about 84% found once. About this clone itself: Its antigen remains unknown.

This CDR3 spans 16 amino acids. The V gene end was trimmed by 3 bases and the J gene end by 2 bases; junction bases not matched to a gene: 5. Germline lookup yields CDR1 SEHNR and CDR2 FQNEAQ (reference sequence). Sample time point: cycle 4 day 1 (C4D1), after more than five weeks of nivolumab. Every patient was affected by relapse after autologous stem cell transplantation, while exposure to brentuximab vedotin was not uniform. Relapsed/refractory classical Hodgkin lymphoma patients had complete, partial or progressive responses. Notes on the study in general: Newly diagnosed patients reportedly had lower baseline TCR diversity than healthy donors. Newly diagnosed patients and complete responders had comparable diversity at baseline.

This chain uses TRBV7-9 with TRBJ2-1; TRBD2 aligns across 9 bases. The origin of this receptor is a human donor with classical Hodgkin lymphoma. The source material was peripheral blood mononuclear cells (PBMCs), sampled before the fourth cycle of nivolumab. The CDR3 DNA reads as TGTGCCAGCAGCTTTTTAGCGGGGGCGACCTACAATGAGCAGTTCTTC. It encodes CASSFLAGATYNEQFF. Complete variable domain (other parts from reference TRBV7-9 and TRBJ2-1): DTGVSQNPRHKITKRGQNVTFRCDPISEHNRLYWYRQTLGQGPEFLTYFQNEAQLEKSRLLSDRFSAERPKGSFSTLEIQRTEQGDSAMYLCASSFLAGATYNEQFFGPGTRLTVL.